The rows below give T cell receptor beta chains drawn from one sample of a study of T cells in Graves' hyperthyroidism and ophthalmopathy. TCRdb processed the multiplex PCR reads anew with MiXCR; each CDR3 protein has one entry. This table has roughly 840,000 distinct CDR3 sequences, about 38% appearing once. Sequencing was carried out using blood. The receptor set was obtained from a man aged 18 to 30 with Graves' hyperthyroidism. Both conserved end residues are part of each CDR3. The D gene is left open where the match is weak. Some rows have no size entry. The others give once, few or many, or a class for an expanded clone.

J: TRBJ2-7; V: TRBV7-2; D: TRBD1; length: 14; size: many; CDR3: CASSRGQGDYEQYF; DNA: TGTGCCAGCAGCAGGGGACAGGGGGACTACGAGCAGTACTTC
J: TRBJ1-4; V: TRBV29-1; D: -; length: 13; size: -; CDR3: CSLTDSVNEKLFF; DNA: TGCAGCCTAACTGACAGTGTTAATGAAAAACTGTTTTTT
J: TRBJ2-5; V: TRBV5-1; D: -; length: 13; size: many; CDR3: CASSLPGAETQYF; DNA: TGCGCCAGCAGCTTGCCAGGAGCAGAGACCCAGTACTTC
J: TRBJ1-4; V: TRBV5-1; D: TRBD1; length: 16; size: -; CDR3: CASSSGWDRGNEKLFF; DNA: TGCGCCAGCAGCTCCGGTTGGGACAGGGGTAATGAAAAACTGTTTTTT
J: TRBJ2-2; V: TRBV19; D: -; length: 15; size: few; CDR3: CASSIDRAGTGELFF; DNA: TGTGCCAGTAGTATAGATAGGGCAGGCACCGGGGAGCTGTTTTTT
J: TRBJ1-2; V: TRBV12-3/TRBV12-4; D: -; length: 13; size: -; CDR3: CASSSTGMGGYTF; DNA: TGTGCCAGCAGTTCTACAGGGATGGGAGGCTACACCTTC
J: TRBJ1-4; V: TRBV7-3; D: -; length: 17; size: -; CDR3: CASSRSLDPRGKEKLFF; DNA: TGTGCCAGCAGCAGAAGTTTAGACCCAAGGGGGAAGGAAAAACTGTTTTTT
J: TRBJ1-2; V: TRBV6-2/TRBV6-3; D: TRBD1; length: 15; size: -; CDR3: CASTQDRGHNYGYTF; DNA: TGTGCCAGCACCCAGGACAGGGGGCATAACTATGGCTACACCTTC
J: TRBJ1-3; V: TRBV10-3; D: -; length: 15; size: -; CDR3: CASRRDTNSGNTIYF; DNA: TGTGCCAGCAGGAGGGACACCAACTCTGGAAACACCATATATTTT
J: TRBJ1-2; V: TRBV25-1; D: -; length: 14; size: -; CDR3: CASSYSATDYGYTF; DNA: TGTGCCAGCAGTTACTCTGCGACAGATTATGGCTACACCTTC
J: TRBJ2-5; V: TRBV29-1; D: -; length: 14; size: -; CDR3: CSVEGGRSRETQYF; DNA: TGCAGCGTTGAGGGCGGGCGAAGCCGAGAGACCCAGTACTTC
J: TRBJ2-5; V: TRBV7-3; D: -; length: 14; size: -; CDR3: CASSLWDPRETQYF; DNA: TGTGCCAGCAGCTTATGGGACCCGCGAGAGACCCAGTACTTC
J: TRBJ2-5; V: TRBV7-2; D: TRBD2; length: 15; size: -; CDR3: CASSGSQRGFETQYF; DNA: TGTGCCAGCAGCGGGAGTCAGCGGGGCTTTGAGACCCAGTACTTC
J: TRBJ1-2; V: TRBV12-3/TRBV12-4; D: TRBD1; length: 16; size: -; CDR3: CASSSHQQGTFYGYTF; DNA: TGTGCCAGCAGTTCCCATCAACAGGGGACATTCTATGGCTACACCTTC
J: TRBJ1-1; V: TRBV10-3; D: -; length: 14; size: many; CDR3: CATITEGGNTEAFF; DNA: TGTGCCACGATCACTGAGGGGGGGAACACTGAAGCTTTCTTT
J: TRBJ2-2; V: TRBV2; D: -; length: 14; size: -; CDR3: CASRDQANTGELFF; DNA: TGTGCCAGCAGGGACCAGGCGAACACCGGGGAGCTGTTTTTT
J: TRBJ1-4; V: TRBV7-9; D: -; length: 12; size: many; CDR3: CAVAGASEKLFF; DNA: TGTGCCGTGGCCGGGGCGAGTGAAAAACTGTTTTTT